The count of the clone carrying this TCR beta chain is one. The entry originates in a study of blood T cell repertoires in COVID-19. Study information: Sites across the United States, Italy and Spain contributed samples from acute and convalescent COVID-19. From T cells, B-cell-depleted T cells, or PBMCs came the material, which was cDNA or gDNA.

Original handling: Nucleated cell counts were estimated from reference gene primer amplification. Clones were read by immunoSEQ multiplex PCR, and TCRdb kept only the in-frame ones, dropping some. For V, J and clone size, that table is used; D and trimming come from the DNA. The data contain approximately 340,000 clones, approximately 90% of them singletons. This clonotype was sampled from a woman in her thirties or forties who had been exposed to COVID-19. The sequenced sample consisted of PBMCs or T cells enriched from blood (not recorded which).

This CDR3 reads CASSQGVFYEQYF. The CDR3 coding sequence is TGTGCCAGCAGCCAAGGGGTCTTCTACGAGCAGTACTTC. The V gene is TRBV7-2, the J gene TRBJ2-7; tentative D call: TRBD1 (5 bases). The CDR3 extends over 13 amino acids. V lost 5 bases, J lost 3 bases, and 11 bases lay in between. Germline loops: CDR1 SGHTA, CDR2 FQGNSA.